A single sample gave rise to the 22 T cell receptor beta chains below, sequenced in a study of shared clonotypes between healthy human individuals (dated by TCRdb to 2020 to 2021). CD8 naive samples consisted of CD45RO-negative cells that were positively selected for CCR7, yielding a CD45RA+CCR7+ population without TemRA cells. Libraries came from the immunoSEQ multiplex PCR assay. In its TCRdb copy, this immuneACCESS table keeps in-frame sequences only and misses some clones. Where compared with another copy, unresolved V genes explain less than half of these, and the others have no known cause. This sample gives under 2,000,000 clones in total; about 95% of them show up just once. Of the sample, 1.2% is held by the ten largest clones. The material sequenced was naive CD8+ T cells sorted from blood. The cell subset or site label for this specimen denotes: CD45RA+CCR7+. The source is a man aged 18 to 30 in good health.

The DNA of the CDR3 is TGTGCCAGCAAACCTTATCCGAACACTGAAGCTTTCTTT. This codes for CASKPYPNTEAFF. The genes are TRBV6-1 and TRBJ1-1; D not resolved. Germline CDR1 and CDR2: MNHNS and SASEGT. Trimming stripped 7 bases from V and 1 base from J, with 10 bases between. The CDR3 is 13 amino acids.

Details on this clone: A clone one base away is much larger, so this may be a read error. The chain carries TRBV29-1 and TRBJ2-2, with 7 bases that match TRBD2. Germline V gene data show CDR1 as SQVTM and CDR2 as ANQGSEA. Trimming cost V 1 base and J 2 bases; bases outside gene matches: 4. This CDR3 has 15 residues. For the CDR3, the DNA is TGCAGCGTTGAAGTGGCGGGGGATAACACCGGGGAGCTGTTTTTT. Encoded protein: CSVEVAGDNTGELFF.

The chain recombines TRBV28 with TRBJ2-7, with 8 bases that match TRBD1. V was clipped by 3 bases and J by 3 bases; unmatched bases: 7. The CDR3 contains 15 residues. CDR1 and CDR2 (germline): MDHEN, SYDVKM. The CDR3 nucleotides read TGTGCCAGCAGTTTTCTGGGACAGGAGTACTACGAGCAGTACTTC. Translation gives CASSFLGQEYYEQYF. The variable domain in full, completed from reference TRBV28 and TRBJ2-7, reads DVKVTQSSRYLVKRTGEKVFLECVQDMDHENMFWYRQDPGLGLRLIYFSYDVKMKEKGDIPEGYSVSREKKERFSLILESASTNQTSMYLCASSFLGQEYYEQYFGPGTRLTVT.

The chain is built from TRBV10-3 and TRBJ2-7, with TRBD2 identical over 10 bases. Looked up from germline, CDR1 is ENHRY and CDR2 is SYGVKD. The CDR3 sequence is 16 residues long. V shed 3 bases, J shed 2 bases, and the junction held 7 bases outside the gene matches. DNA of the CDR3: TGTGCCATCAGTGAACCCACCGGGACTAGCGCCTACGAGCAGTACTTC. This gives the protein CAISEPTGTSAYEQYF.

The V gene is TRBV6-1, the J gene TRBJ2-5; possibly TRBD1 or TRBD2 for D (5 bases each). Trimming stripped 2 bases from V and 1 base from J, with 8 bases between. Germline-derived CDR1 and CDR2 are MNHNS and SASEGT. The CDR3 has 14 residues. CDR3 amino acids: CASSERGPQETQYF. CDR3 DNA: TGTGCCAGCAGTGAACGGGGACCCCAAGAGACCCAGTACTTC.

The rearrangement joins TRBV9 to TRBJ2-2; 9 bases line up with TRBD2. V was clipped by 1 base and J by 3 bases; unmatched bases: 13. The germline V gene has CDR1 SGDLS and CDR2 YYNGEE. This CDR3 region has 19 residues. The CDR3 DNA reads TGTGCCAGCAGCGTACCCCCCCTTCGGGTAGCGGGGGACACCGGGGAGCTGTTTTTT. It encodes CASSVPPLRVAGDTGELFF.

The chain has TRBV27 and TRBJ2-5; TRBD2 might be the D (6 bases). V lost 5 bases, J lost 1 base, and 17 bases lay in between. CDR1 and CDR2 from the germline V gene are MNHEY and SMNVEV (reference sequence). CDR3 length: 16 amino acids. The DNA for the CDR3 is TGTGCCAGCAGTCTCTGGGCGGGACGGGTCCAAGAGACCCAGTACTTC. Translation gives CASSLWAGRVQETQYF.

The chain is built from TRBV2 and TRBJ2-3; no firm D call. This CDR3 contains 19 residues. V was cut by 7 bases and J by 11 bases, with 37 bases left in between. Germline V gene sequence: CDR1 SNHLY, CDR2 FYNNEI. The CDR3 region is CASIDDRASTRTAAFWQYF. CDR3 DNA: TGTGCCAGCATCGACGATAGGGCTTCGACGAGGACGGCAGCCTTTTGGCAGTATTTT.

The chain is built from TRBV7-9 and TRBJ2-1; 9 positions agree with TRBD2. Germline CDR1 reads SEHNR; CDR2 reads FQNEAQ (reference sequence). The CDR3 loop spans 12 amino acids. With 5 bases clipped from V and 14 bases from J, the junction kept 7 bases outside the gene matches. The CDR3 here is CASSTLAGDEFF. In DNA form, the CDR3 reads TGTGCCAGCAGCACGTTAGCGGGGGATGAGTTCTTC.

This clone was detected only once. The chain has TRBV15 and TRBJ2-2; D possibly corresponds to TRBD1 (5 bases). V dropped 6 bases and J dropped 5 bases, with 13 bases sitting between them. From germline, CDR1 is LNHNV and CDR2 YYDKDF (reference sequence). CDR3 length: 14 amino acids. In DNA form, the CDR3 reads TGTGCCACCAGTTTGCAGGGCCAGACCGGGGAGCTGTTTTTT. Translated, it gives CATSLQGQTGELFF.

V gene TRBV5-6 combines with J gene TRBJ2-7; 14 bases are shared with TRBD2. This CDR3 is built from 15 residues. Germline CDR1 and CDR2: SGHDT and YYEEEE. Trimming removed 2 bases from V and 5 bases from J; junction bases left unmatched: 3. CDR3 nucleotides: TGTGCCAGCAGCTTTGGGACTAGCGGGGGCCACGAGCAGTACTTC. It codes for CASSFGTSGGHEQYF.

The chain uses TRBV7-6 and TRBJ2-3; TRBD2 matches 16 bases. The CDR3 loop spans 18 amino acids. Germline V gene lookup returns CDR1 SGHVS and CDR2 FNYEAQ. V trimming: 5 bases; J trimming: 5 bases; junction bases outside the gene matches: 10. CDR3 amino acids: CASSPGLAGGRVGDTQYF. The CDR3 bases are TGTGCCAGCAGCCCGGGACTAGCGGGGGGGCGCGTGGGAGATACGCAGTATTTT.

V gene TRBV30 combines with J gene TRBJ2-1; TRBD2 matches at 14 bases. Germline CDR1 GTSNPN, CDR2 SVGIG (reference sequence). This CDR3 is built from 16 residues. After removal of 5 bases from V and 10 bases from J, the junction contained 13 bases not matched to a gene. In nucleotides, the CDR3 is TGTGCCTGGGCCTCCGGGGCGGGACTAGCGGGAGTAGAGCAGTTCTTC. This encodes CAWASGAGLAGVEQFF.

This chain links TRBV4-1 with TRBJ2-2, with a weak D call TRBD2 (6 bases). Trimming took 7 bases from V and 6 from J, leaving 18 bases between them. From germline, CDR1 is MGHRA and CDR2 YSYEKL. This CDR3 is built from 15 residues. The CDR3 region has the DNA TGCGCCAGCACCGCAAGTTCCGGGGAGGCCGGGGAGCTGTTTTTT. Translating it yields CASTASSGEAGELFF.

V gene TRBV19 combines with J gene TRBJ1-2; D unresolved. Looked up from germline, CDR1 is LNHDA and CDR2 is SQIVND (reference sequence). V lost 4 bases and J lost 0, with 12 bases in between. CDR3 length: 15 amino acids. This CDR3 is CASSTFGITNYGYTF. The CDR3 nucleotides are TGTGCCAGTAGTACCTTCGGGATAACTAACTATGGCTACACCTTC.

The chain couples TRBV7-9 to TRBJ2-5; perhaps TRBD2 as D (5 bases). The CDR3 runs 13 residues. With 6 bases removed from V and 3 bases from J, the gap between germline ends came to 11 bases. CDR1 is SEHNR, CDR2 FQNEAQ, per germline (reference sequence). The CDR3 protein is CASRNPGEETQYF. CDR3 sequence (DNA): TGTGCCAGCAGAAATCCCGGGGAAGAGACCCAGTACTTC. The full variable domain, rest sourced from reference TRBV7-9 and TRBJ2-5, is DTGVSQNPRHKITKRGQNVTFRCDPISEHNRLYWYRQTLGQGPEFLTYFQNEAQLEKSRLLSDRFSAERPKGSFSTLEIQRTEQGDSAMYLCASRNPGEETQYFGPGTRLLVL.

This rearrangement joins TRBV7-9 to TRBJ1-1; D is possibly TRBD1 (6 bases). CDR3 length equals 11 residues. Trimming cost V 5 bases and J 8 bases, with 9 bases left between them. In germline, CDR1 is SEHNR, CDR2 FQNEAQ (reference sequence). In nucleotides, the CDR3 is TGTGCCAGCAGCCCCCAGGGGGAAGCTTTCTTT. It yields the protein CASSPQGEAFF.

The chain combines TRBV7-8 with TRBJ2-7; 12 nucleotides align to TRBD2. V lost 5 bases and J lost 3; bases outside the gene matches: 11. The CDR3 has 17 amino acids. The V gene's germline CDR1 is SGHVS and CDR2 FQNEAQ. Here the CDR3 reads CASSRKEMTSGSYEQYF. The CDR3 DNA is TGTGCCAGCAGCCGCAAGGAAATGACTAGCGGGAGCTACGAGCAGTACTTC.

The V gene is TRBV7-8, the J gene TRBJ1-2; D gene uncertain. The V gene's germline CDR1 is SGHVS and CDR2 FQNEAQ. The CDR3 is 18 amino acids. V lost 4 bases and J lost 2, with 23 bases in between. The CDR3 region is CASSSGLVAGLVNYGYTF. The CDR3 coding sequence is TGTGCCAGCAGCTCTGGACTGGTCGCGGGTCTGGTAAACTATGGCTACACCTTC.

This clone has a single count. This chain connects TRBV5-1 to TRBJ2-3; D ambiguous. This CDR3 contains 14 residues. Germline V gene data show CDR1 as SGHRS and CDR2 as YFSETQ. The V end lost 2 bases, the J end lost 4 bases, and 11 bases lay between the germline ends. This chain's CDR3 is CASSLGPAADTQYF. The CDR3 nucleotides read TGCGCCAGCAGCTTAGGGCCGGCAGCAGATACGCAGTATTTT. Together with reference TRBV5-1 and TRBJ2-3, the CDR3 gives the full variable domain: KAGVTQTPRYLIKTRGQQVTLSCSPISGHRSVSWYQQTPGQGLQFLFEYFSETQRNKGNFPGRFSGRQFSNSRSEMNVSTLELGDSALYLCASSLGPAADTQYFGPGTRLTVL.

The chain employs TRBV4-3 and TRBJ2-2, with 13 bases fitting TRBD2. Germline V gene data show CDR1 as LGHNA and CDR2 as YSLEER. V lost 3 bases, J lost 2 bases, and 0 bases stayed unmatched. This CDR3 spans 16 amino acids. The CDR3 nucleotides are TGCGCCAGCAGCCAGGGACTAGCGGGAAACACCGGGGAGCTGTTTTTT. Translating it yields CASSQGLAGNTGELFF.

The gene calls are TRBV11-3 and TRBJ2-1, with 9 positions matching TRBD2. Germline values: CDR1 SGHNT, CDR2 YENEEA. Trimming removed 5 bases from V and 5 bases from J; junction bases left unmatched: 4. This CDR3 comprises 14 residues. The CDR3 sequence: CASSERGANNEQFF. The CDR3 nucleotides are TGTGCCAGCAGCGAGCGGGGGGCCAACAATGAGCAGTTCTTC.